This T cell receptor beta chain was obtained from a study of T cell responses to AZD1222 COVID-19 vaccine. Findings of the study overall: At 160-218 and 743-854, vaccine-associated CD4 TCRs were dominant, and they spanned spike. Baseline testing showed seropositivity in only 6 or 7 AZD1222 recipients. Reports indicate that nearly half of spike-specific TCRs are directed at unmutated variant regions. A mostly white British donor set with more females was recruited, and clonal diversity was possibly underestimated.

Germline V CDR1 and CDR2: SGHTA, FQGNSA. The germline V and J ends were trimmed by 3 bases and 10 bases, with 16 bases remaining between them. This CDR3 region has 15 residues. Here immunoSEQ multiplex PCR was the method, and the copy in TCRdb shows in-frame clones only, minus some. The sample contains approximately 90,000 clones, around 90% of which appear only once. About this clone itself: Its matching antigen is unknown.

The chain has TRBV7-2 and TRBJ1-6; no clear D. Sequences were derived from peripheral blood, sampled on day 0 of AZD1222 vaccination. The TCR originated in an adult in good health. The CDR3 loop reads CASSLETSGVSPLHF. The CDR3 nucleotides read TGTGCCAGCAGCTTGGAGACTTCCGGGGTATCACCCCTCCACTTT.